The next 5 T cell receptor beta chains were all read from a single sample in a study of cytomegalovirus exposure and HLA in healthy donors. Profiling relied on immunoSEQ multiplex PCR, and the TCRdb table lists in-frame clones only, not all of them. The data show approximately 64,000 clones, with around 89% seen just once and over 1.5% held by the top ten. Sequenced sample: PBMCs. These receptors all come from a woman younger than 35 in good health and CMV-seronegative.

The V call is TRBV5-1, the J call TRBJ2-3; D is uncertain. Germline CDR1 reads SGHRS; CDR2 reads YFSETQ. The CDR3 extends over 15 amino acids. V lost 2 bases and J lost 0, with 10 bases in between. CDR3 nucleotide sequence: TGCGCCAGCAGCTTCGAGCCGGTGAGCACAGATACGCAGTATTTT. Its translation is CASSFEPVSTDTQYF.

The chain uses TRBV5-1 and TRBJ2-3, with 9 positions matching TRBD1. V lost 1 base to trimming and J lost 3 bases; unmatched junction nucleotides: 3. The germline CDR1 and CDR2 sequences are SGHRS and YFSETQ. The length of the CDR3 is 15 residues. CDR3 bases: TGCGCCAGCAGCTTGTTGGACAGGGGAACAGATACGCAGTATTTT. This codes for CASSLLDRGTDTQYF.

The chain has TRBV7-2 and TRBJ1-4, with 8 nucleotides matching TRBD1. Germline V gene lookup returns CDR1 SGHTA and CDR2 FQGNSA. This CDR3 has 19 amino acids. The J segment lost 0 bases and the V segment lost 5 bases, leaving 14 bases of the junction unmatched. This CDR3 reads CASSLDPAGQATTNEKLFF. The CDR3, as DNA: TGTGCCAGCAGCCTAGATCCGGCGGGACAGGCTACAACTAATGAAAAACTGTTTTTT.

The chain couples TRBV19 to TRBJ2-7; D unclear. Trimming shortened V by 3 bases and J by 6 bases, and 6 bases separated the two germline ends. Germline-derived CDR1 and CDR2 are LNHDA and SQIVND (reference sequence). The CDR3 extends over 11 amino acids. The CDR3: CASSIVGEQYF. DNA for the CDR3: TGTGCCAGTAGTATCGTCGGCGAGCAGTACTTC.

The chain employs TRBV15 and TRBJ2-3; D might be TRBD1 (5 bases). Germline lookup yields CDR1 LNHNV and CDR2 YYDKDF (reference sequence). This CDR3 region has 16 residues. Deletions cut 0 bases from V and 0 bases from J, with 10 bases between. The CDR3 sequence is CATSRDLPGSTDTQYF. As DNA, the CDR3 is TGTGCCACCAGCAGAGATCTCCCAGGGAGCACAGATACGCAGTATTTT.